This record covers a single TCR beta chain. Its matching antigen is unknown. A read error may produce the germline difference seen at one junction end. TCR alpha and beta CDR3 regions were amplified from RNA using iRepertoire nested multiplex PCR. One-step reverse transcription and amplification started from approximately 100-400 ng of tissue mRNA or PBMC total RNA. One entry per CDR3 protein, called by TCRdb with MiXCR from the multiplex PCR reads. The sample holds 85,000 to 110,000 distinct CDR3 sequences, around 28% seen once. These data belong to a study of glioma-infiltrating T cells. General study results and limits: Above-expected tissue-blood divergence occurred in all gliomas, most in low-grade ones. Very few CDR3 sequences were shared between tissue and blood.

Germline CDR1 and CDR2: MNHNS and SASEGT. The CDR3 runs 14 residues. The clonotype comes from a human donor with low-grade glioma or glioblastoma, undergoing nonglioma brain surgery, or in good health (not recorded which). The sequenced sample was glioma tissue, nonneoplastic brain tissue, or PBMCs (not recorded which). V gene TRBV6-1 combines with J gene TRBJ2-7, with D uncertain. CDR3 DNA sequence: TGTGCCAGCAGTGAAGCAGCAGCCCTCGGCGAGAAGTACTTC. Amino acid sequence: CASSEAAALGEKYF.